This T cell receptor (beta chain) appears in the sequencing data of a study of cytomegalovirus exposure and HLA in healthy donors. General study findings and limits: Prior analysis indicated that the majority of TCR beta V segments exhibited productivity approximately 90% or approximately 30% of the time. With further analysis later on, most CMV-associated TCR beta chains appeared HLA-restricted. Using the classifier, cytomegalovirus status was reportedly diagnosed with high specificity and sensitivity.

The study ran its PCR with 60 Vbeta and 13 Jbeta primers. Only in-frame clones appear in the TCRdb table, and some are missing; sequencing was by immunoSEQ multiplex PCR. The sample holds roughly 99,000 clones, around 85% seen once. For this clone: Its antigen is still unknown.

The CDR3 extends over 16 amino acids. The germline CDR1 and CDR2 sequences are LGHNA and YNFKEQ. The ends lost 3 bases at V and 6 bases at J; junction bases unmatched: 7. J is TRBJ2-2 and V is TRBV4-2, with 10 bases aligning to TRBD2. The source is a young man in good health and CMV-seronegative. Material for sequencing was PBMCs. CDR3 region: CASSHTTSGTAGELFF. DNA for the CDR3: TGTGCCAGCAGCCACACTACTAGCGGGACGGCCGGGGAGCTGTTTTTT.